Listed here is a single TCR beta chain. CDR1 and CDR2 from the germline V gene are LGHDT and YNNKEL (reference sequence). The CDR3 loop spans 17 amino acids. V trimming: 1 base; J trimming: 2 bases; junction bases outside the gene matches: 10. The data belong to a study of blood T cell repertoires in COVID-19. On the study more broadly: PBMCs, B-cell-depleted T cells, or T cells were the source of the cDNA or gDNA that made up the material.

Methods used by the authors: Reference gene primer amplification in the assay estimated nucleated cell counts. Measured with immunoSEQ multiplex PCR; TCRdb has only the in-frame clones, and not every one. That table is the source of V, J and clone size, and D and trimming were worked out from the DNA. There are under 200,000 clones in the sample; 75% to 95% occur only once, and about 0.54% lies in the top ten. What was sequenced was peripheral blood. The V and J genes are TRBV3-1 (or the pseudogene TRBV3-2) and TRBJ2-7, with TRBD1 matching over 8 bases. The TCR comes from a man aged 50 to 60 with acute or convalescent COVID-19. The CDR3 reads CASSQGENRGLAYEQYF. In DNA form, the CDR3 reads TGTGCCAGCAGCCAAGGGGAAAACAGGGGGTTGGCCTACGAGCAGTACTTC.